This is a list of T cell receptor beta chains from one sample in a study of persistence of HIV-infected CD4 T cells. Data came from immunoSEQ multiplex PCR; TCRdb stores just in-frame clones and leaves some out. Of tens of thousands of clones in the sample, 87% were seen once. These receptors' antigens are unknown. The source material was CD4+ T cells sorted from PBMCs after approximately 19-hour stimulation, sampled from a patient who received antiretroviral therapy. The receptors here all came from an adult man with HIV who was CMV-seropositive. CDR3s include the opening cysteine and the closing phenylalanine or tryptophan. A D gene is named only where the DNA matches it firmly. The listing skips clone size in some rows; elsewhere it reads once, few, many or a size class.

J	size	V	D	DNA	CDR3
TRBJ2-2	.	TRBV6-5	TRBD2	TGTGCCAGCAGTTACAGCGGGAGATTAACCGGGGAGCTGTTTTTT	CASSYSGRLTGELFF
TRBJ1-5	.	TRBV2	.	TGTGCCAGCAGTGAGGTGATCTATAGCAATCAGCCCCAGCATTTT	CASSEVIYSNQPQHF
TRBJ1-1	.	TRBV5-1	.	TGCGCCAGCGGACCCGAAAAGACAGGGAACACTGAAGCTTTCTTT	CASGPEKTGNTEAFF
TRBJ1-1	.	TRBV5-1	.	TGCGCCAGCAGCTTGGAGGCCAGAGACACTGAAGCTTTCTTT	CASSLEARDTEAFF
TRBJ2-5	.	TRBV4-1	.	TGCGCCAGCAGCCAAGATCCAGCAGGGGCCCTCCAAGAGACCCAGTACTTC	CASSQDPAGALQETQYF
TRBJ1-2	.	TRBV7-2	TRBD1	TGTGCCAGCAGCTTAGCGGGACAGGAGTTAGGCGGCTACACCTTC	CASSLAGQELGGYTF
TRBJ1-4	once	TRBV11-2	.	TGTGCCAGCAGCCCCGGTTGGGGCCGGGAAAGTAATGAAAAACTGTTTTTT	CASSPGWGRESNEKLFF
TRBJ2-3	.	TRBV30	TRBD2	TGTGCCTACGCATTGGGAGGGCCTTCAGATACGCAGTATTTT	CAYALGGPSDTQYF
TRBJ2-2	.	TRBV4-1	.	TGCGCCAGCAGCCAAGATTTTCGGGGGGCCGGCACCGGGGAGCTGTTTTTT	CASSQDFRGAGTGELFF
TRBJ1-2	.	TRBV27	.	TGTGCCAGCAGTTTATCGGGCAGTCCTGGTGGCTACACCTTC	CASSLSGSPGGYTF
TRBJ2-7	.	TRBV5-1	.	TGCGCCAGCAGCTCAACAGGGCGCGGATACGAGCAGTACTTC	CASSSTGRGYEQYF
TRBJ1-2	.	TRBV4-1	.	TGCGCCAGCAGCCAAGAAGAGGGCAGGCCCACAGGCGGCTACACCTTC	CASSQEEGRPTGGYTF
TRBJ1-3	few	TRBV18	.	TGTGCCAGCTCACCGAACACCCAGGGTGGAAACACCATATATTTT	CASSPNTQGGNTIYF
TRBJ1-6	.	TRBV27	.	TGTGCCAGCAGTCCCCCCCCCGGGAACGGGTCACCCCTCCACTTT	CASSPPPGNGSPLHF
TRBJ1-1	.	TRBV5-6	TRBD1	TGTGCCAGCAGCCTCTTCCCGGCAGGGGGGAACACTGAAGCTTTCTTT	CASSLFPAGGNTEAFF
TRBJ1-2	.	TRBV6-1	.	TGTGCCAGCAGTGAACGGGAGGGAAGGGGTGGCTACACCTTC	CASSEREGRGGYTF
TRBJ1-1	few	TRBV14	.	TGTGCCAGCAGCCAAATGGCGGGGACCGACACTGAAGCTTTCTTT	CASSQMAGTDTEAFF
TRBJ1-2	few	TRBV4-1	.	TGCGCCAGCAGCCTCTTAAGAGATCCTCCAGGGCCCAATGGCTACACCTTC	CASSLLRDPPGPNGYTF
TRBJ2-7	once	TRBV18	TRBD1	TGTGCCAGCTCACAGGGACAGGAGACCTACGAGCAGTACTTC	CASSQGQETYEQYF
TRBJ1-5	.	TRBV14	.	TGTGCCAGCAGCCTGGGGCCGGTGCAGCCCCAGCATTTT	CASSLGPVQPQHF
TRBJ1-2	.	TRBV10-3	.	TGTGCCATCAGCCCCCAGGCTAACTATGGCTACACCTTC	CAISPQANYGYTF
TRBJ2-2	once	TRBV6-6	.	TGTGCCAGCAGCCCGGGGGCAGGGCGCACCGGGGAGCTGTTTTTT	CASSPGAGRTGELFF
TRBJ2-1	.	TRBV4-2	TRBD2	TGTGCCAGCAGGGACATTAGCGGGAGCCCTTACAATGAGCAGTTCTTC	CASRDISGSPYNEQFF
TRBJ1-3	.	TRBV5-6	.	TGTGCCAGCAGCTTGGTGGGCGCCGGAAACACCATATATTTT	CASSLVGAGNTIYF
TRBJ1-2	.	TRBV6-6	TRBD1	TGTGCCAGCGTGTCAGGGGGCCCCTATGGCTACACCTTC	CASVSGGPYGYTF
TRBJ1-3	.	TRBV6-5	.	TGTGCCAGCACCCCTTTGAGCTCTGGAAACACCATATATTTT	CASTPLSSGNTIYF
TRBJ2-3	.	TRBV2	TRBD2	TGTGCCAGCAGACGAGGGCGGGGGAGAACAGATACGCAGTATTTT	CASRRGRGRTDTQYF
TRBJ1-2	.	TRBV18	.	TGTGCCAGCGCGGACGGAAACTATGGCTACACCTTC	CASADGNYGYTF
TRBJ2-2	.	TRBV24-1	.	TGTGCCACCAGGGCAGGGCACACCGGGGAGCTGTTTTTT	CATRAGHTGELFF
TRBJ2-1	.	TRBV27	.	TGTGCCAGCAGTTTATGGAGCGAGGGCGAGCAGTTCTTC	CASSLWSEGEQFF
TRBJ1-1	.	TRBV20-1	.	TGCAGTGCTAGCCTGAACACTGAAGCTTTCTTT	CSASLNTEAFF
TRBJ2-5	.	TRBV30	.	TGTGCCGGGAAACCTTATGATATGGGGGGTGAGACCCAGTACTTC	CAGKPYDMGGETQYF
TRBJ1-1	.	TRBV29-1	.	TGCAGCGTTGTTCGACAGTTCGGCACTGAAGCTTTCTTT	CSVVRQFGTEAFF
TRBJ1-1	.	TRBV5-5	.	TGTGCCAGCAGTTGGCGGGGTGGAGGTGGTCAGTCCACTGAAGCTTTCTTT	CASSWRGGGGQSTEAFF
TRBJ1-3	.	TRBV10-3	TRBD1	TGTGCCGTCCGTGGGGGCCTAGGGGGCACCTCTGGAAACACCATATATTTT	CAVRGGLGGTSGNTIYF
TRBJ1-5	few	TRBV5-1	.	TGCGCCAGCAGCTTGGAGGGGACGAGCAATCAGCCCCAGCATTTT	CASSLEGTSNQPQHF
TRBJ2-7	.	TRBV6-5	.	TGTGCCAGCAATACTTGGGGGGCCGGATCCTACGAGCAGTACTTC	CASNTWGAGSYEQYF
TRBJ2-6	.	TRBV14	.	TGTGCCAGCAGCAGCCGACGCCCCTCTGGGGCCAACGTCCTGACTTTC	CASSSRRPSGANVLTF
TRBJ2-1	.	TRBV5-1	.	TGCGCCAGCAGCACCCCTTCAGTATCCTACAATGAGCAGTTCTTC	CASSTPSVSYNEQFF
TRBJ1-3	few	TRBV25-1	.	TGTGCCAGCAGTGGGACCCTCCTTTACTCTGGAAACACCATATATTTT	CASSGTLLYSGNTIYF
TRBJ1-1	.	TRBV6-6	.	TGTGCCAGCACCCCCAGGGAGTTCATGAACACTGAAGCTTTCTTT	CASTPREFMNTEAFF
TRBJ1-2	.	TRBV19	.	TGTGCCAGTAGTTTACAGGGCGGCTACACCTTC	CASSLQGGYTF
TRBJ2-3	.	TRBV30	.	TGTGCCTGGGGACGGACCCTCCCCGATACGCAGTATTTT	CAWGRTLPDTQYF
TRBJ1-1	.	TRBV6-1	.	TGTGCCAGCAGTGAAGCAGTGAACACTGAAGCTTTCTTT	CASSEAVNTEAFF
TRBJ1-6	once	TRBV10-3	.	TGTGCCATCAGATCTACTATCTATAATTCACCCCTCCACTTT	CAIRSTIYNSPLHF
TRBJ1-5	.	TRBV30	.	TGTGCCTGGAGTCGACAGGACAATCAGCCCCAGCATTTT	CAWSRQDNQPQHF
TRBJ2-7	.	TRBV20-1	.	TGCAGTGCTAGTGGGGGACGAGGGATCGACTCCTACGAGCAGTACTTC	CSASGGRGIDSYEQYF
TRBJ1-5	once	TRBV19	.	TGTGCCAGTAGGATGCAGCTAGGACTTAATCAGCCCCAGCATTTT	CASRMQLGLNQPQHF
TRBJ2-3	.	TRBV9	.	TGTGCCAGCAGCGTCGGGGATACGCAGTATTTT	CASSVGDTQYF
TRBJ2-6	once	TRBV18	.	TGTGCCAGCTCACCTCCATGGCCTGGGGCCAACGTCCTGACTTTC	CASSPPWPGANVLTF
TRBJ2-7	.	TRBV10-3	TRBD1	TGTGCCATCAACCCGGGACAGGGCTACGAGCAGTACTTC	CAINPGQGYEQYF
TRBJ1-2	.	TRBV27	.	TGTGCCAGCAGTTCCCGGACAGCCTGGTCATATGGCTACACCTTC	CASSSRTAWSYGYTF
TRBJ2-2	.	TRBV5-4	.	TGTGCCAGCAGCCGACCGGACACCGGGGAGCTGTTTTTT	CASSRPDTGELFF
TRBJ1-1	.	TRBV30	.	TGTGCCTGGAGTGCCGACCGGGTGGAGGCTGAAGCTTTCTTT	CAWSADRVEAEAFF
TRBJ1-1	.	TRBV18	.	TGTGCCAGCGACAAGGTCGGCAGCAGGAACACTGAAGCTTTCTTT	CASDKVGSRNTEAFF
TRBJ2-5	.	TRBV30	.	TGTGCTCACGGTGGGGGGACCCAGTACTTC	CAHGGGTQYF
TRBJ2-7	.	TRBV7-2	.	TGTGCCAGCAGCCGCTCGGGTGATAGTAAATTCTACGAGCAGTACTTC	CASSRSGDSKFYEQYF
TRBJ1-6	.	TRBV6-5	.	TGTGCCAGCAGGATGACGGGTAATTCACCCCTCCACTTT	CASRMTGNSPLHF
TRBJ2-7	.	TRBV30	.	TGTGCCTGGAGTGTAGGAGACAGGCCGCACTTC	CAWSVGDRPHF
TRBJ1-2	.	TRBV20-1	.	TGCAGTGCTAGTACCGCTCTCTTCTATGGCTACACCTTC	CSASTALFYGYTF